A selection of T cell receptor beta chains follows, all from one sample in a study of blood T cell repertoires in COVID-19. The protocol was immunoSEQ multiplex PCR, while the TCRdb copy is restricted to in-frame clones and leaves out a portion. The sample records a few hundred thousand clones, approximately 86% being singletons. The sample comprised peripheral blood. These TCRs come from a woman in her sixties or seventies with COVID-19, enrolled during active disease. CDR3s include the opening cysteine and the closing phenylalanine or tryptophan. Fields, in order: clone size, V gene, J gene, D gene, CDR3 protein, CDR3 DNA. D genes are given only for firm matches. Clone size, where shown, is once, few, many, or a class for clones that have expanded.

-	TRBV18	TRBJ2-3	-	CASSPRDGGDTQYF	TGTGCCAGCTCACCGCGGGACGGCGGCGATACGCAGTATTTT
-	TRBV6-5	TRBJ2-1	-	CASSYSSAGGHEQFF	TGTGCCAGCAGTTACTCGTCGGCTGGAGGGCATGAGCAGTTCTTC
-	TRBV6-6	TRBJ2-1	-	CATSPGREQFF	TGTGCCACCAGCCCCGGTCGTGAGCAGTTCTTC
-	TRBV6-2/TRBV6-3	TRBJ2-7	TRBD1	CASSPGDRGPIEQYF	TGTGCCAGCAGTCCGGGGGACAGGGGGCCCATCGAGCAGTACTTC
-	TRBV29-1	TRBJ1-4	-	CSVEGATGLDNEKLFF	TGCAGCGTTGAAGGTGCCACAGGGTTAGATAATGAAAAACTGTTTTTT
once	TRBV5-5	TRBJ2-7	-	CASSLAGTPLYEQYF	TGTGCCAGCAGCTTGGCGGGGACACCCCTCTACGAGCAGTACTTC
-	TRBV9	TRBJ2-3	TRBD1	CASSSRDRTTDTQYF	TGTGCCAGCAGCAGCCGGGACAGGACCACAGATACGCAGTATTTT
-	TRBV5-5	TRBJ2-2	-	CASSFRGGGVTGELFF	TGTGCCAGCAGCTTTCGAGGCGGGGGCGTCACCGGGGAGCTGTTTTTT
-	TRBV18	TRBJ1-1	TRBD1	CASSQPERDRAPEAFF	TGTGCCAGCTCACAACCGGAGAGGGACAGGGCCCCTGAAGCTTTCTTT
-	TRBV6-6	TRBJ1-2	TRBD1	CASSYGRGQGGGYTF	TGTGCCAGCAGTTACGGCCGGGGACAGGGAGGTGGCTACACCTTC
few	TRBV5-6	TRBJ2-7	TRBD1	CASSFPGQTTYEQYF	TGTGCCAGCAGCTTTCCGGGACAGACGACCTACGAGCAGTACTTC
once	TRBV7-2	TRBJ1-5	-	CASSLVGGTGYSNQPQHF	TGTGCCAGCAGCTTAGTGGGAGGGACGGGATATAGCAATCAGCCCCAGCATTTT
-	TRBV15	TRBJ1-5	-	CATSRDRGVSQPQHF	TGTGCCACCAGCAGAGACAGGGGCGTCAGTCAGCCCCAGCATTTT
-	TRBV6-5	TRBJ2-3	-	CASTPNRGDTQYF	TGTGCCAGCACCCCAAACCGGGGAGATACGCAGTATTTT
-	TRBV7-3	TRBJ2-3	-	CASRMHRDGVTDTQYF	TGTGCCAGCAGGATGCACAGGGATGGGGTGACAGATACGCAGTATTTT
-	TRBV6-5	TRBJ1-1	-	CASSPPAAGEAFF	TGTGCCAGCAGCCCCCCCGCAGCGGGGGAAGCTTTCTTT
-	TRBV27	TRBJ2-1	TRBD2	CASSRGGAGGLYEQFF	TGTGCCAGCAGCCGGGGAGGGGCGGGGGGGCTGTATGAGCAGTTCTTC
-	TRBV5-4	TRBJ1-2	TRBD1	CASSLRGQGDYGYTF	TGTGCCAGCAGCTTGCGGGGACAGGGCGACTATGGCTACACCTTC
-	TRBV18	TRBJ2-7	TRBD1	CASSPRDRAEQYF	TGTGCCAGCTCACCACGGGACAGGGCCGAGCAGTACTTC
-	TRBV24-1	TRBJ2-3	-	CATSDRTGTDTQYF	TGTGCCACCAGTGATCGGACGGGGACAGATACGCAGTATTTT
-	TRBV5-5	TRBJ1-2	-	CASSLVPGVRYGYTF	TGTGCCAGCAGCTTGGTACCCGGGGTGAGATACGGCTACACCTTC
-	TRBV7-6	TRBJ2-1	TRBD2	CASREGVLGLLRAWEQFF	TGTGCCAGCAGAGAAGGTGTCTTGGGACTATTAAGGGCCTGGGAGCAGTTCTTC
-	TRBV19	TRBJ2-7	-	CASSTNGAGLTYEQYF	TGTGCCAGTAGTACGAACGGTGCGGGGCTGACCTACGAGCAGTACTTC
-	TRBV2	TRBJ1-2	-	CASSPQVGNYGYTF	TGTGCCAGCAGTCCTCAGGTTGGAAACTATGGCTACACCTTC
-	TRBV11-3	TRBJ2-3	TRBD1	CASSFGTGIAQYF	TGTGCCAGCAGCTTCGGGACAGGGATCGCGCAGTATTTT
-	TRBV14	TRBJ2-7	TRBD2	CASSLRTSFYEQYF	TGTGCCAGCAGCCTGAGGACTAGCTTCTACGAGCAGTACTTC
-	TRBV11-2	TRBJ2-1	-	CASSLEQEREQFF	TGTGCCAGCAGCTTAGAACAGGAACGGGAGCAGTTCTTC
-	TRBV19	TRBJ1-2	TRBD1	CASSKKGQGTRQGGYTF	TGTGCCAGTAGTAAGAAGGGACAGGGGACGCGACAGGGTGGCTACACCTTC
-	TRBV11-2	TRBJ2-1	TRBD2	CASSLGPAGGFGNEQFF	TGTGCCAGCAGCTTAGGCCCAGCGGGGGGGTTTGGCAATGAGCAGTTCTTC
-	TRBV10-3	TRBJ1-1	-	CAISVHDTEAFF	TGTGCCATCAGTGTACATGACACTGAAGCTTTCTTT
-	TRBV19	TRBJ2-2	TRBD1	CASSTSQGAHGELFF	TGTGCCAGTAGTACCTCACAGGGGGCTCACGGGGAGCTGTTTTTT
-	TRBV9	TRBJ2-3	TRBD2	CASSILAGGTDTQYF	TGTGCCAGCAGCATCTTAGCGGGGGGCACAGATACGCAGTATTTT
once	TRBV5-6	TRBJ2-1	-	CASSLLRGSYNEQFF	TGTGCCAGCAGCTTGCTCAGGGGCTCCTACAATGAGCAGTTCTTC
few	TRBV10-2	TRBJ2-5	-	CASSAWDWEETQYF	TGCGCCAGCAGTGCCTGGGACTGGGAAGAGACCCAGTACTTC
-	TRBV12-3/TRBV12-4	TRBJ2-7	-	CASSLLEEQYF	TGTGCCAGCAGTTTGTTAGAGGAGCAGTACTTC
-	TRBV11-2	TRBJ2-1	-	CASSHRTGGWNEQFF	TGTGCCAGCAGCCATCGGACCGGGGGATGGAATGAGCAGTTCTTC
-	TRBV6-2/TRBV6-3	TRBJ2-5	-	CASSAVETQYF	TGTGCCAGCAGTGCAGTAGAGACCCAGTACTTC
-	TRBV27	TRBJ2-5	TRBD1	CASSLWQGEETQYF	TGTGCCAGCAGTTTATGGCAGGGGGAAGAGACCCAGTACTTC
-	TRBV6-5	TRBJ2-7	-	CASSPDYRREQYF	TGTGCCAGCAGCCCGGACTATCGTCGGGAGCAGTACTTC
-	TRBV18	TRBJ2-1	TRBD2	CASSPRSGAMWEQFF	TGTGCCAGCTCACCACGGAGCGGGGCGATGTGGGAGCAGTTCTTC
-	TRBV12-3/TRBV12-4	TRBJ2-7	-	CASSSGTPYEQYF	TGTGCCAGCAGCTCCGGGACTCCCTACGAGCAGTACTTC
few	TRBV7-9	TRBJ1-6	-	CASSFLNSPLHF	TGTGCCAGCAGCTTCCTTAATTCACCCCTCCACTTT
-	TRBV4-2	TRBJ1-5	-	CASSQETTVNQPQHF	TGTGCCAGCAGCCAAGAGACGACAGTCAATCAGCCCCAGCATTTT
-	TRBV28	TRBJ1-1	TRBD1	CASSFTGTDFSNTEAFF	TGTGCCAGCAGTTTTACCGGGACAGACTTCTCGAACACTGAAGCTTTCTTT
-	TRBV29-1	TRBJ2-1	TRBD2	CSVVGGRGVDEQFF	TGCAGCGTGGTCGGGGGTCGGGGGGTGGATGAGCAGTTCTTC
-	TRBV5-7	TRBJ1-2	-	CASSSFARYGYTF	TGTGCCAGCAGCTCCTTTGCGCGGTATGGCTACACCTTC
-	TRBV11-3	TRBJ2-4	-	CASSLILAPKAKNIQYF	TGTGCCAGCAGCTTAATCCTAGCCCCGAAAGCCAAAAACATTCAGTACTTC
-	TRBV10-1	TRBJ2-2	TRBD1	CASAPSGTGAGELFF	TGCGCCAGCGCCCCATCCGGGACAGGGGCCGGGGAGCTGTTTTTT
-	TRBV5-5	TRBJ2-3	-	CASLLQSTILTDTQYF	TGTGCCAGCCTTCTTCAGTCGACTATTCTCACAGATACGCAGTATTTT
few	TRBV11-2	TRBJ1-1	-	CASSLDPRTEAFF	TGTGCCAGCAGCTTAGATCCGAGAACTGAAGCTTTCTTT
once	TRBV27	TRBJ1-6	TRBD1	CASSFWQGANSPLHF	TGTGCCAGCAGTTTTTGGCAGGGGGCTAATTCACCCCTCCACTTT